Below, one TCR beta chain is given with its context. The antigen is not known. Germline loops: CDR1 LGHNA, CDR2 YSLEER. V gave up 0 bases and J gave up 2 bases, with 11 bases separating them. CDR3 length: 17 residues. The data were taken from a study of persistence of HIV-infected CD4 T cells. The stimulus was lysate of CMV-infected fibroblasts, about 10 ug/mL. Sorted nonresponding memory CD4+ T cells were CD40L-negative, CD69-negative, CD45RO-high. CD8+ T cells were removed from PBMCs prior to stimulation. Sequencing used immunoSEQ version 4 in survey mode. Each sample used up to roughly 1 ug genomic DNA diluted to 10 ng/uL. The method was immunoSEQ multiplex PCR; TCRdb's version includes in-frame clones alone and lacks a portion of them. The data contain tens of thousands of clones, around 72% of them singletons.

Sequenced here: CD4+ T cells sorted from PBMCs after roughly 18-hour stimulation, sampled from a patient who received antiretroviral therapy. This chain uses TRBV4-3 with TRBJ2-6; the D gene is possibly TRBD1 (5 bases). The TCR sequence derives from an adult man with HIV who was CMV-seropositive. This CDR3 reads CASSQEVQGPGANVLTF. The CDR3 DNA is TGCGCCAGCAGCCAAGAGGTTCAGGGCCCTGGGGCCAACGTCCTGACTTTC.